This TCR beta chain was recovered during a study of neurological immune-mediated disorders. Study results and limitations: In HTLV-1-associated myelopathy, TCR clonal expansion was greatest, and in multiple sclerosis it was least, below healthy controls.

This clonotype was recorded at least ten times. Its target is unknown. The cDNA was synthesized by means of template-switch 5'RACE, which was carried out with 10-nucleotide random UMIs. TCRdb reanalysed the 5' RACE reads using MiXCR and keeps one entry per CDR3 protein. Here the sample spans fewer than 60,000 distinct CDR3 sequences, about 9.3% being singletons. Sequencing was performed on PBMCs. This TCR was recovered from a man between 70 and 80 years old with HTLV-1-associated myelopathy (HAM/TSP).

CDR3 protein: CASSQDRREVTDTQYF. The CDR3 DNA follows: TGCGCCAGCAGCCAAGATCGGCGGGAGGTGACAGATACGCAGTATTTT. The gene calls are TRBV4-3 and TRBJ2-3, with 8 bases lining up with TRBD2. The germline gives CDR1 LGHNA, CDR2 YSLEER. This CDR3 has 16 residues. V trimming: 0 bases; J trimming: 3 bases; junction bases outside the gene matches: 5.